These 13 T cell receptor beta chains were sequenced from one sample in a study of T-cell memory formation after mild COVID-19. One entry per CDR3 protein results from TCRdb running MiXCR on the 5' RACE reads. Of 110,000 or so distinct CDR3 sequences listed, roughly 20% are singletons. The specimen was PBMCs or a T cell subset sorted from them (not recorded which). The receptors stem from a man aged 18 to 35 who had mild COVID-19 (a few samples of this study predate the infection). Cell type and time point are not known.

This clonotype was counted between two and nine times. This chain links TRBV6-2 or TRBV6-3 with TRBJ2-6, with 8 positions matching TRBD1. The CDR3 contains 16 residues. Germline assignment: CDR1 MNHEY and CDR2 SVGEGT. V was pared by 2 bases and J by 2 bases, with 2 bases of the junction left unmatched. CDR3 amino acids: CASSYTRGPGANVLTF. The CDR3 DNA reads TGTGCCAGCAGTTACACCAGGGGGCCTGGGGCCAACGTCCTGACTTTC.

The chain is built from TRBV11-2 and TRBJ1-2; 8 bases match TRBD1. Germline values: CDR1 SGHAT, CDR2 FQNNGV. The V gene end was trimmed by 6 bases and the J gene end by 5 bases; junction bases not matched to a gene: 8. The length of the CDR3 is 14 residues. This chain's CDR3 is CASRPTGAGYGYTF. The CDR3, as DNA: TGTGCCAGCAGACCGACAGGGGCCGGGTATGGCTACACCTTC.

The V call is TRBV7-2, the J call TRBJ1-5; D is uncertain. This CDR3 is 15 amino acids long. CDR1 SGHTA and CDR2 FQGNSA come from the germline V gene. V lost 5 bases and J lost 9, with 20 bases in between. The CDR3: CASSLGSHISWPQHF. DNA of the CDR3: TGTGCCAGCAGCCTTGGGAGCCACATTAGTTGGCCCCAGCATTTT.

The V call is TRBV4-1, the J call TRBJ1-2; TRBD1 matches 8 bases. The CDR3 sequence is 14 residues long. Germline assignment: CDR1 MGHRA and CDR2 YSYEKL. Losses at the gene ends were 2 bases for V and 4 bases for J; bases not matched to a gene: 3. CDR3 nucleotides: TGCGCCAGCAGCCAACTTGGACAGGGCTATGGCTACACCTTC. This sequence encodes CASSQLGQGYGYTF.

The chain recombines TRBV7-9 with TRBJ1-2; TRBD1 matches at 8 bases. Germline CDR1 reads SEHNR; CDR2 reads FQNEAQ (reference sequence). V dropped 5 bases and J dropped 4; count of bases not matched to a gene: 3. This CDR3 spans 13 amino acids. The CDR3: CASSRTGPYGYTF. CDR3 nucleotides: TGTGCCAGCAGCCGGACAGGGCCCTATGGCTACACCTTC.

This clonotype was counted at least ten times. The chain couples TRBV20-1 to TRBJ2-3, with 7 bases identical to TRBD2. V was clipped by 2 bases and J by 1 base; unmatched bases: 3. CDR1 is DFQATT, CDR2 SNEGSKA, per germline (reference sequence). CDR3 size: 14 residues. The CDR3 DNA follows: TGCAGTGCTAGATTGGGGGGGGGCACAGATACGCAGTATTTT. Residues: CSARLGGGTDTQYF.

This chain uses TRBV7-9 with TRBJ1-1; tentative D call: TRBD1 (5 bases). Trimming took 1 base from V and 1 from J, leaving 10 bases between them. The CDR3 contains 15 residues. Germline lookup yields CDR1 SEHNR and CDR2 FQNEAQ (reference sequence). For the CDR3, the DNA is TGTGCCAGCAGCTTAGTCGGGACGGGGAACACTGAAGCTTTCTTT. This translates into CASSLVGTGNTEAFF.

The rearrangement links TRBV7-9 to TRBJ2-1, with D perhaps assigned TRBD1 or TRBD2 (5 bases each). Deletions cut 4 bases from V and 6 bases from J, with 13 bases between. The CDR3 is 14 residues long. Germline V CDR1 and CDR2: SEHNR, FQNEAQ (reference sequence). CDR3 sequence (DNA): TGTGCCAGCAGCTCGAGTGGGGCGGGCAATGAGCAGTTCTTC. It is translated as CASSSSGAGNEQFF.

The chain joins TRBV6-5 to TRBJ2-3; no clear D gene. The CDR3 consists of 14 residues. Germline V lookup: CDR1 MNHEY, CDR2 SVGAGI. Trimming removed 2 bases from V and 5 bases from J, with 11 bases in between. CDR3 sequence (DNA): TGTGCCAGCAGTTACGTAGGGTTGGTAGATACGCAGTATTTT. Encoded protein: CASSYVGLVDTQYF.

The chain combines TRBV12-3 or TRBV12-4 with TRBJ2-7; no reliable D call. Deletions cut 3 bases from V and 5 bases from J, with 5 bases between. CDR3 length equals 11 residues. CDR3 sequence (DNA): TGTGCCAGCAGTTTTTTCCACGAGCAGTACTTC. Its translation is CASSFFHEQYF.

This clonotype was observed a few times. The chain has TRBV7-9 and TRBJ2-1; 7 positions agree with TRBD1. The CDR3 has 16 residues. Germline values: CDR1 SEHNR, CDR2 FQNEAQ (reference sequence). The V gene end was trimmed by 5 bases and the J gene end by 3 bases; junction bases not matched to a gene: 10. CDR3 sequence reads: CASSPTGTEVYNEQFF. CDR3 nucleotide sequence: TGTGCCAGCAGCCCGACCGGGACAGAGGTCTACAATGAGCAGTTCTTC.

This clonotype was picked up a small number of times. This rearrangement joins TRBV6-2 or TRBV6-3 to TRBJ2-1; D remains unclear. Germline CDR1 and CDR2: MNHEY and SVGEGT. The CDR3 totals 16 residues. The ends were cut back, 6 bases at V and 0 bases at J, with 15 bases in the middle. This CDR3 reads CASSPRTHVSYNEQFF. For the CDR3, the DNA is TGTGCCAGCAGCCCCCGGACCCATGTCTCCTACAATGAGCAGTTCTTC.

The V call is TRBV7-9, the J call TRBJ2-7; 7 bases are a match to TRBD2. V shed 4 bases, J shed 2 bases, and the junction held 5 bases outside the gene matches. The CDR3 consists of 14 residues. CDR1 is SEHNR and CDR2 is FQNEAQ in the germline V gene (reference sequence). This chain's CDR3 is CASSSAGRTYEQYV. The CDR3 DNA reads as TGTGCCAGCAGCTCAGCGGGGAGAACCTACGAGCAGTACGTC.